This T cell receptor (beta chain) is drawn from a study of T-cell reconstitution after alpha-beta-depleted transplantation in children. General study points: Where alpha-beta T cells came from about two months after transplant was reportedly several hundred expanded graft clones.

A note on this clonotype: Its antigen is not identified.

J gave up 6 bases and V 1 base, and 6 bases lay outside the gene matches. Germline-derived CDR1 and CDR2 are SGHRS and YFSETQ. The CDR3 contains 15 residues. Library preparation (for TCRbeta) was performed with unique molecular identifiers. TCRdb independently ran MiXCR on the PCR reads; one entry per CDR3 protein. This sample has around 490,000 distinct CDR3 sequences; roughly an eighth occur once, and the top ten carry around 15%. V is TRBV5-1 and J is TRBJ2-5; 10 nucleotides match TRBD2. This receptor was taken from a female patient aged 2-10 years who had a stem cell transplant for aplastic anemia, so the T cells may come from the graft donor. The source was PBMCs, mostly from graft donor cells, collected 180 days after TCRalphabeta/CD19-depleted stem cell transplant. In DNA form, the CDR3 reads TGCGCCAGCAGCTTGACTAGCGGGGTAGGGAAGACCCAGTACTTC. It is translated as CASSLTSGVGKTQYF. Full variable domain (outside the CDR3, taken from reference TRBV5-1 and TRBJ2-5): KAGVTQTPRYLIKTRGQQVTLSCSPISGHRSVSWYQQTPGQGLQFLFEYFSETQRNKGNFPGRFSGRQFSNSRSEMNVSTLELGDSALYLCASSLTSGVGKTQYFGPGTRLLVL.